This note documents a single T cell receptor (beta chain) sequence. Using immunoSEQ multiplex PCR, the repertoire was profiled, and TCRdb retains in-frame clones only, with some absent. The sample yields more than 400,000 clones, roughly 87% seen once. The V gene's germline CDR1 is SGHRS and CDR2 YFSETQ. V dropped 4 bases and J dropped 0 bases, with 13 bases sitting between them. The CDR3 consists of 15 residues. The sample originates from a study of blood T cell repertoires in COVID-19. The chain couples TRBV5-1 to TRBJ1-1; perhaps TRBD1 as D (6 bases). Sequencing input: PBMCs or T cells enriched from blood (not recorded which). This TCR was recovered from a woman aged 18-29 years who had recovered from COVID-19. The CDR3 loop reads CASSKKQGVNTEAFF. The CDR3 DNA sequence: TGCGCCAGCAGCAAGAAACAGGGCGTGAACACTGAAGCTTTCTTT.